Included here is one T cell receptor beta chain sequence, with context. As yet, its antigen is unknown. Data came from immunoSEQ multiplex PCR; TCRdb stores just in-frame clones and leaves some out. The table records 150,000 to 200,000 clones, approximately 85% of them present only once. The data were obtained in a study of cytomegalovirus exposure and HLA in healthy donors. In the study overall: The roughly 120 validation repertoires used the same platform as the 666 first-cohort repertoires, a later analysis reported. Study-level points and caveats: The study listed roughly 160 cytomegalovirus-associated TCR beta chains.

The V end lost 5 bases, the J end lost 8 bases, and 12 bases lay between the germline ends. CDR1 and CDR2 (germline): MDHEN, SYDVKM. The CDR3 has 12 amino acids. This TCR was recovered from a woman aged 18-29 years in good health and CMV-seronegative. The sequenced material came from PBMCs. The chain has TRBV28 and TRBJ1-2, with D perhaps TRBD1 (6 bases). As DNA, the CDR3 is TGTGCCAGCAGTAAACAGGGCTACGGCTACACCTTC. Amino acid sequence: CASSKQGYGYTF.